This TCR beta chain was captured by sequencing in a study of CD8 T cells in ankylosing spondylitis. TCRdb re-analysed the 5' RACE reads in MiXCR, keeping a single row per CDR3 protein. The sample yields under 150,000 distinct CDR3 sequences, roughly 8.4% seen once. This clonotype was seen at least ten times. The CDR3 length is 16 residues. V shed 4 bases and J shed 0 bases, with 15 bases lying between them. Germline CDR1 MNHEY, CDR2 SVGAGI. The sequence was obtained from a male donor with ankylosing spondylitis. The material sequenced was synovial fluid, either unsorted or a sorted T cell fraction (not recorded which). The V and J genes are TRBV6-5 and TRBJ1-2; perhaps TRBD1 as D (5 bases). For the CDR3, the DNA is TGTGCCAGCAGTTTTGACAGCGCCTCTACTAACTATGGCTACACCTTC. Its protein is CASSFDSASTNYGYTF.